This T cell receptor beta chain originates from a study of blood T cell repertoires in COVID-19. Study context: Nucleic acid was either cDNA or gDNA, and it came from T cells, B-cell-depleted T cells, or PBMCs.

Assay used: immunoSEQ multiplex PCR; TCRdb lists only in-frame clones, some missing. The data show 50,000 to 55,000 clones, approximately 84% seen once. Germline CDR1 ENHRY, CDR2 SYGVKD. Trimming left V 6 bases short and J 2 bases short, with 16 bases between. The CDR3 consists of 15 residues. The sequence was obtained from a human donor in a cohort sampled during active COVID-19. This sequence joins TRBV10-3 and TRBJ2-5; TRBD2 might be the D (7 bases). Sequenced sample: peripheral blood. The CDR3 region has the DNA TGTGCCATCAGAGCTCCGGGGGGCCGACAAGAGACCCAGTACTTC. Translating gives CAIRAPGGRQETQYF.